Below, one TCR beta chain is given with its context. The antigen is unknown. The sample has other DNA sequences that encode this CDR3 too. The sample is drawn from a study of Ad26.COV2.S vaccination and SARS-CoV-2 variants. At the level of the study: In the COV1001 trial, the donor was in the Ad26.COV2.S arm. Intramuscularly, Ad26.COV2.S was given either once or twice, 56 days apart.

The treatment was: some 20 received Ad26.COV2.S at low or high dose, single or two shots; several received placebo; per-sample allocation not given. Sampling happened 63 days after the first vaccine or placebo injection. General observations from the study: It is possible that the TCR breadth and depth analyses underestimated the total T cell responses.

Sequenced by immunoSEQ multiplex PCR; TCRdb stores in-frame clones only, minus some. The sample carries some 340,000 clones, about 86% recorded once. CDR3 length: 15 amino acids. Germline-derived CDR1 and CDR2 are SGDLS and YYNGEE. V was pared by 2 bases and J by 0 bases, with 9 bases between. The chain couples TRBV9 to TRBJ1-5; D call uncertain. This sequence originates from a person aged 18-60 years who received the Ad26.COV2.S COVID-19 vaccine or a placebo. The specimen comprised peripheral blood, sampled in a trial of Ad26.COV2.S vaccine versus placebo. The DNA of the CDR3 is TGTGCCAGCAGCGTGGGCGGCAATAGCAATCAGCCCCAGCATTTT. Residues: CASSVGGNSNQPQHF.